This T cell receptor (beta chain) came from a study of human T cells and chemical hapten exposure. TCRdb passed the RACE reads through MiXCR, listing each CDR3 protein once. The data show approximately 350,000 distinct CDR3 sequences, over 6% seen once. Trimming took 2 bases from V and 4 from J, leaving 9 bases between them. The CDR3 runs 12 residues. The germline gives CDR1 DFQATT, CDR2 SNEGSKA (reference sequence). This clonotype was recorded many times. Time point specified: patch test 2, 6 weeks after DPC sensitization. The treatment denotes: therapeutic diphenylcyclopropenone sensitization with weekly scalp DPC.

This receptor was taken from a woman younger than 35 with alopecia areata. Some clones in this sample may be carry-over from other donors' samples. Here the sequenced sample was whole blood, taken in connection with sensitization to the hapten diphenylcyclopropenone (DPC). The chain is built from TRBV20-1 and TRBJ2-7, with D hard to call. In DNA, the CDR3 is TGCAGTGCTAGACTAGGTGCATACGAGCAGTACTTC. Amino acids: CSARLGAYEQYF.